Listed here are 30 T cell receptor beta chains from one sample, sequenced in a study of CD8+ T cells in alopecia areata. Extracted from the samples, RNA was reverse transcribed into cDNA to serve as the sequencing template. The assay was immunoSEQ multiplex PCR, and TCRdb's table has in-frame clones only and misses some. The profile shows about 110,000 clones, roughly 64% of them singletons. The sample comprised CD8+ T cells sorted from blood. The receptors were sampled from a human donor in good health.

The chain recombines TRBV9 with TRBJ1-5; D remains ambiguous. V lost 4 bases, J lost 2 bases, and 10 bases lay in between. CDR3 size: 14 residues. Germline V gene sequence: CDR1 SGDLS, CDR2 YYNGEE. CDR3 bases: TGTGCCAGCAGCCCCTCGTCCGGCAATCAGCCCCAGCATTTT. It encodes CASSPSSGNQPQHF. Together with reference TRBV9 and TRBJ1-5, the CDR3 gives the full variable domain: DSGVTQTPKHLITATGQRVTLRCSPRSGDLSVYWYQQSLDQGLQFLIQYYNGEERAKGNILERFSAQQFPDLHSELNLSSLELGDSALYFCASSPSSGNQPQHFGDGTRLSIL.

This clone was recorded a few times. The gene calls are TRBV5-1 and TRBJ1-2, with D possibly matching TRBD1 (5 bases). Germline values: CDR1 SGHRS, CDR2 YFSETQ. The V and J ends lost 2 bases and 2 bases respectively, with 10 bases between them. The CDR3 is 14 residues long. The CDR3 spells CASSLGGANYGYTF. The CDR3 DNA follows: TGCGCCAGCAGCTTAGGTGGGGCAAACTATGGCTACACCTTC.

This chain uses TRBV7-2 with TRBJ2-2, with a tentative D call TRBD2 (5 bases). Deletions cut 2 bases from V and 6 bases from J, with 7 bases between. Germline assignment: CDR1 SGHTA and CDR2 FQGNSA. The CDR3 loop spans 13 amino acids. The CDR3 coding sequence is TGTGCCAGCAGCTTACTAGCCTCCGGGGAGCTGTTTTTT. Amino acid sequence: CASSLLASGELFF. The complete variable domain, with remaining parts taken from reference TRBV7-2 and TRBJ2-2, reads GAGVSQSPSNKVTEKGKDVELRCDPISGHTALYWYRQSLGQGLEFLIYFQGNSAPDKSGLPSDRFSAERTGGSVSTLTIQRTQQEDSAVYLCASSLLASGELFFGEGSRLTVL.

CDR3 amino acids: CASTPSRVYGYTF. As DNA, the CDR3 is TGTGCCAGTACTCCCAGTAGGGTTTATGGCTACACCTTC. This chain connects TRBV19 to TRBJ1-2; D not certain. Between the trimmed V and J ends, which lost 7 bases and 5 bases, there was a span of 14 bases. The germline V gene encodes CDR1 LNHDA and CDR2 SQIVND (reference sequence). The CDR3 consists of 13 residues.

The rearrangement uses TRBV5-6 and TRBJ2-2; 8 bases align to TRBD1. Germline CDR1 is SGHDT and CDR2 is YYEEEE. After removal of 2 bases from V and 3 bases from J, the junction contained 9 bases not matched to a gene. There are 17 residues in the CDR3. The CDR3 nucleotides read TGTGCCAGCAGCTTCTTTTGGACAGGGATGGACACCGGGGAGCTGTTTTTT. Its protein is CASSFFWTGMDTGELFF.

This chain joins TRBV5-4 and TRBJ1-1; the D gene is possibly TRBD1 (5 bases). With 2 bases removed from V and 0 bases from J, the gap between germline ends came to 14 bases. Germline-derived CDR1 and CDR2 are SGHNT and YYREEE (reference sequence). The CDR3 extends over 16 amino acids. CDR3 loop: CASSFPRGGMNTEAFF. For the CDR3, the DNA is TGTGCCAGCAGCTTCCCGCGGGGGGGTATGAACACTGAAGCTTTCTTT.

This clone was counted once. The chain employs TRBV30 and TRBJ2-7; 10 nucleotides align to TRBD1. With 7 bases clipped from V and 4 bases from J, the junction kept 7 bases outside the gene matches. The CDR3 has 13 residues. CDR1 is GTSNPN, CDR2 SVGIG, per germline (reference sequence). CDR3 DNA: TGTGCCTCCATGGGGACAGGGGCATACGAGCAGTACTTC. Protein: CASMGTGAYEQYF.

This clone came up a few times. The V call is TRBV29-1, the J call TRBJ2-6, with D perhaps TRBD1 (5 bases). The CDR3 has 15 residues. Germline V CDR1 and CDR2: SQVTM, ANQGSEA. Trimming shortened V by 0 bases and J by 2 bases, and 8 bases separated the two germline ends. The CDR3 loop is CSVEDQGTGANVLTF. CDR3 DNA: TGCAGCGTTGAAGATCAGGGCACTGGGGCCAACGTCCTGACTTTC.

The chain combines TRBV30 with TRBJ2-1, with D maybe TRBD2 (5 bases). This CDR3 has 12 amino acids. Germline CDR1 is GTSNPN and CDR2 is SVGIG (reference sequence). With 0 bases removed from V and 11 bases from J, the gap between germline ends came to 11 bases. CDR3 in amino acids: CAWSVELGKQFF. The CDR3 coding sequence is TGTGCCTGGAGTGTCGAACTAGGCAAGCAGTTCTTC. Drawing the rest from reference TRBV30 and TRBJ2-1, the complete variable domain is SQTIHQWPATLVQPVGSPLSLECTVEGTSNPNLYWYRQAAGRGLQLLFYSVGIGQISSEVPQNLSASRPQDRQFILSSKKLLLSDSGFYLCAWSVELGKQFFGPGTRLTVL.

The table lists this clone with a few counts. This chain uses TRBV5-1 with TRBJ2-5, with 8 bases that match TRBD1. The CDR3 is 14 residues long. The V segment lost 4 bases and the J segment 6 bases; nucleotides outside the gene matches: 8. CDR1 SGHRS and CDR2 YFSETQ come from the germline V gene. CDR3 sequence: CASSHGQGWKTQYF. CDR3 bases: TGCGCCAGCAGCCACGGACAGGGATGGAAGACCCAGTACTTC.

The chain recombines TRBV2 with TRBJ2-1, with 9 bases lining up with TRBD2. Per germline, CDR1 SNHLY and CDR2 FYNNEI. With 6 bases clipped from V and 0 bases from J, the junction kept 9 bases outside the gene matches. The CDR3 totals 17 residues. The CDR3 DNA reads as TGTGCCAGCAGCGAGATAGCGGGGGACAGCTCCTACAATGAGCAGTTCTTC. Translated, it gives CASSEIAGDSSYNEQFF.

This chain joins TRBV29-1 and TRBJ2-1; D uncertain. V shed 4 bases and J shed 0 bases, with 16 bases lying between them. This CDR3 has 16 residues. The germline CDR1 and CDR2 sequences are SQVTM and ANQGSEA. The CDR3 DNA sequence: TGCAGCGTTGGAGGCACCCTTCGTTACTCCTACAATGAGCAGTTCTTC. Its protein product is CSVGGTLRYSYNEQFF.

The chain recombines TRBV6-4 with TRBJ1-1; TRBD1 might be the D (5 bases). Per the germline V gene, CDR1 is MRHNA and CDR2 is SNTAGT. Trimming took off 7 bases at V and 6 bases at J, with 21 bases between the two ends. The CDR3 spans 15 residues. The CDR3 DNA sequence: TGTGCCAGCATGGGATCTGGCCTCACGGGGCCTGAAGCTTTCTTT. Encoded protein: CASMGSGLTGPEAFF.

This chain connects TRBV9 to TRBJ2-1; 8 bases agree with TRBD2. J lost 2 bases, V lost 0 bases, and 7 bases had no gene match. The CDR3 spans 17 residues. The germline V gene encodes CDR1 SGDLS and CDR2 YYNGEE. This CDR3 reads CASSVGGGGGPYNEQFF. In nucleotides, the CDR3 is TGTGCCAGCAGCGTAGGAGGCGGCGGGGGGCCCTACAATGAGCAGTTCTTC.

The chain couples TRBV7-9 to TRBJ1-2; D is ambiguous. Looked up from germline, CDR1 is SEHNR and CDR2 is FQNEAQ (reference sequence). This CDR3 spans 11 amino acids. The germline V and J ends were trimmed by 8 bases and 8 bases, with 12 bases remaining between them. In DNA, the CDR3 is TGTGCCAGCGGAAAGGGTGGAGGCTACACCTTC. Residues: CASGKGGGYTF.

The CDR3 sequence is CASSTGAVSEQFF. DNA of the CDR3: TGTGCCAGCAGCACCGGGGCGGTCAGTGAGCAGTTCTTC. The V call is TRBV5-6, the J call TRBJ2-1, with D tentatively TRBD1 or TRBD2 (5 bases each). The CDR3 is 13 residues long. Germline V CDR1 and CDR2: SGHDT, YYEEEE. Trimming stripped 4 bases from V and 9 bases from J, with 14 bases between.

The DNA of the CDR3 is TGTGCCAGCAGCCCCCACCCCCGGGGGGCCTTTAGAGATACGCAGTATTTT. It yields the protein CASSPHPRGAFRDTQYF. V gene TRBV7-2 combines with J gene TRBJ2-3; tentative D call: TRBD2 (7 bases). The CDR3 consists of 17 residues. Deletions cut 5 bases from V and 5 bases from J, with 23 bases between. Germline V lookup: CDR1 SGHTA, CDR2 FQGNSA.

V and J are TRBV7-6 and TRBJ2-5; weak D call: TRBD1 (6 bases). The ends were cut back, 5 bases at V and 2 bases at J, with 9 bases in the middle. Per germline, CDR1 SGHVS and CDR2 FNYEAQ. The CDR3 totals 13 residues. The CDR3 nucleotides are TGTGCCAGCAGCGGCAGGGGTCAAGAGACCCAGTACTTC. Translated: CASSGRGQETQYF.

This clone was recorded a few times. The chain couples TRBV5-1 to TRBJ2-7; D remains ambiguous. V was trimmed by 4 bases and J by 6 bases, leaving 8 bases between them. Germline V gives CDR1 SGHRS, CDR2 YFSETQ. The CDR3 is 11 residues long. The CDR3 region is CASSLDGEQYF. DNA of the CDR3: TGCGCCAGCAGCCTCGACGGCGAGCAGTACTTC.

In its sample, this clone was seen once. The rearrangement joins TRBV7-2 to TRBJ1-6; 9 bases match TRBD1. Germline CDR1 SGHTA, CDR2 FQGNSA. V gave up 5 bases and J gave up 4 bases; unmatched junction bases: 6. This CDR3 comprises 16 residues. CDR3 loop: CASSLQGAFYNSPLHF. The DNA for the CDR3 is TGTGCCAGCAGCCTACAGGGGGCCTTTTATAATTCACCCCTCCACTTT.

This clone has just a few counts. The gene calls are TRBV18 and TRBJ2-1, with a weak D call TRBD1 (6 bases). The V end lost 3 bases, the J end lost 4 bases, and 10 bases lay between the germline ends. The CDR3 has 14 amino acids. In germline, CDR1 is KGHSH, CDR2 LQKENI. The DNA of the CDR3 is TGTGCCAGCTCACCTAAAACAGGGTACAATGAGCAGTTCTTC. Translating it yields CASSPKTGYNEQFF. The entire variable domain, with the rest obtained from reference TRBV18 and TRBJ2-1, is as follows: NAGVMQNPRHLVRRRGQEARLRCSPMKGHSHVYWYRQLPEEGLKFMVYLQKENIIDESGMPKERFSAEFPKEGPSILRIQQVVRGDSAAYFCASSPKTGYNEQFFGPGTRLTVL.

This chain links TRBV7-9 with TRBJ2-3; TRBD1 agrees at 8 bases. The germline gives CDR1 SEHNR, CDR2 FQNEAQ (reference sequence). With V trimmed by 4 bases and J by 4 bases, 10 bases remained unmatched. The CDR3 spans 16 residues. The CDR3 spells CASSSTDRGRPDTQYF. The CDR3 DNA follows: TGTGCCAGCAGCTCAACAGACAGGGGTCGGCCAGATACGCAGTATTTT. Based on the CDR3 plus reference TRBV7-9 and TRBJ2-3, the full variable domain is DTGVSQNPRHKITKRGQNVTFRCDPISEHNRLYWYRQTLGQGPEFLTYFQNEAQLEKSRLLSDRFSAERPKGSFSTLEIQRTEQGDSAMYLCASSSTDRGRPDTQYFGPGTRLTVL.

The rearrangement uses TRBV7-9 and TRBJ2-7; TRBD2 matches 8 bases. CDR3 length: 14 residues. The germline CDR1 and CDR2 sequences are SEHNR and FQNEAQ (reference sequence). Trimming cost V 5 bases and J 4 bases; bases outside gene matches: 7. This CDR3 reads CASSKVAGIYEQYF. The CDR3 DNA follows: TGTGCCAGCAGCAAAGTAGCGGGGATTTACGAGCAGTACTTC.

The genes are TRBV27 and TRBJ2-1; 13 nucleotides align to TRBD2. V gave up 2 bases and J gave up 6 bases; unmatched junction bases: 4. CDR3 size: 16 residues. Germline lookup yields CDR1 MNHEY and CDR2 SMNVEV (reference sequence). DNA of the CDR3: TGTGCCAGCAGTTTAATCGGGACTAGCGGGGCCAATGAGCAGTTCTTC. Translated, it gives CASSLIGTSGANEQFF.

The chain carries TRBV4-1 and TRBJ2-1; 9 nucleotides line up with TRBD1. There are 14 residues in the CDR3. Trimming cost V 9 bases and J 2 bases; bases outside gene matches: 5. Germline assignment: CDR1 MGHRA and CDR2 YSYEKL. CDR3 DNA: TGCGCCAGTCGGGGGACAGGGCCCTACAATGAGCAGTTCTTC. Amino acids: CASRGTGPYNEQFF.

This clone occurred a few times. This chain links TRBV9 with TRBJ1-6, with D perhaps TRBD1 (6 bases). The V gene's germline CDR1 is SGDLS and CDR2 YYNGEE. CDR3 length equals 14 residues. V was cut by 4 bases and J by 7 bases, with 12 bases left in between. The CDR3 loop is CASSLQRGNSPLHF. As DNA, the CDR3 is TGTGCCAGCAGCCTCCAGAGGGGGAATTCACCCCTCCACTTT.

This clone appeared once. This chain connects TRBV28 to TRBJ1-5; D not resolved. In germline, CDR1 is MDHEN, CDR2 SYDVKM. V dropped 6 bases and J dropped 0 bases, with 21 bases sitting between them. The CDR3 is 18 residues long. DNA of the CDR3: TGTGCCAGCAGATCGACGACTATTATAACTAATAGCAATCAGCCCCAGCATTTT. Protein: CASRSTTIITNSNQPQHF.

There are a few counts of this clone. This chain uses TRBV30 with TRBJ2-5; D gene unclear. Germline CDR1 is GTSNPN and CDR2 is SVGIG (reference sequence). Trimming left V 2 bases short and J 13 bases short, with 14 bases between. This CDR3 comprises 11 residues. The CDR3 DNA follows: TGTGCCTGGAGTCCCGGTGTGCCCGTGTACTTC. Translating gives CAWSPGVPVYF. Combining the CDR3 with reference TRBV30 and TRBJ2-5 gives the whole variable domain SQTIHQWPATLVQPVGSPLSLECTVEGTSNPNLYWYRQAAGRGLQLLFYSVGIGQISSEVPQNLSASRPQDRQFILSSKKLLLSDSGFYLCAWSPGVPVYFGPGTRLLVL.

The rearrangement joins TRBV25-1 to TRBJ2-5; D is unresolved. V was cut by 2 bases and J by 5 bases, with 3 bases left in between. Per the germline V gene, CDR1 is MGHDK and CDR2 is SYGVNS. This CDR3 comprises 11 residues. The CDR3 loop reads CASSEIETQYF. CDR3 sequence (DNA): TGTGCCAGCAGTGAAATTGAGACCCAGTACTTC.

On this clone itself: At the DNA level, this CDR3 is encoded by other sequences in the same sample as well. The rearrangement uses TRBV14 and TRBJ1-2; TRBD1 is a possible D gene (5 bases). The V gene lost 1 base and the J gene lost 2 bases, with 5 bases spanning the gap. This CDR3 is built from 13 residues. CDR1 SGHDN and CDR2 FVKESK come from the germline V gene. CDR3 loop: CASSQGTNYGYTF. The CDR3 DNA reads TGTGCCAGCAGCCAAGGGACAAACTATGGCTACACCTTC.